Only a few counts were recorded for the clone carrying this T cell receptor beta chain. Primers used in a second PCR of roughly 6 to 12 cycles were a sample-barcoded 5' primer and a J-beta primer mix. Every cDNA was tagged by a template-switch adaptor with 12 random nucleotides. TCRdb called the 5' RACE reads again in MiXCR, with one record for every CDR3 protein. The sample lists over 600,000 distinct CDR3 sequences; roughly 43% were seen once. This entry comes from a study of blood T cells in healthy people across ages. The origin of this receptor is a man older than 75 in good health. Sequenced sample: blood.

CDR3 bases: TGTGCCAGCAGCTCCCTCAGGGATACGCAGTATTTT. Translated: CASSSLRDTQYF. The chain employs TRBV4-2 and TRBJ2-3; D gene uncertain. CDR3 length: 12 residues. Germline CDR1 and CDR2: LGHNA and YNFKEQ. V was clipped by 5 bases and J by 6 bases, with 9 bases between them.